The TCR beta chain under discussion was sequenced for a study of radiotherapy plus CTLA-4 blockade in lung cancer. Study-wide context: Objective responses occurred in around 20% of patients; 31% had disease control.

Generated by immunoSEQ multiplex PCR, the TCRdb table keeps only in-frame clones and is missing some. Of more than 75,000 clones listed, around 84% are singletons. Chemo-refractory metastatic non-small-cell lung cancer patients were treated with focal radiation plus CTLA-4 blockade with ipilimumab. Study-wide points: Blood saw expansion of tumor-derived TCR clones after radiotherapy plus ipilimumab. How blood T cell clones changed early, along with interferon-beta, reportedly forecast response best.

The ends lost 3 bases at V and 2 bases at J; junction bases unmatched: 3. This CDR3 comprises 15 residues. Germline values: CDR1 SGHAT, CDR2 FQDESV (reference sequence). On this clone itself: As yet, its antigen is unknown.

This chain uses TRBV11-1 with TRBJ2-3; 9 nucleotides align to TRBD1. The sequencing used peripheral blood, collected from a patient treated with radiotherapy plus ipilimumab. This TCR derives from a human donor with non-small cell lung cancer that progressed on radiotherapy plus ipilimumab. The CDR3 nucleotides are TGTGCCAGCAGCTTGGGACAGGGAACCACAGATACGCAGTATTTT. Translation gives CASSLGQGTTDTQYF.